The clone carrying this T cell receptor (beta chain) was recorded at least ten times. Its matching antigen is unknown. The germline V gene encodes CDR1 MNHEY and CDR2 SVGAGI. CDR3 size: 16 residues. The V and J ends lost 0 bases and 2 bases respectively, with 14 bases between them. As for time point: patch test 3, about 24 weeks after DPC sensitization. Treatment given: therapeutic diphenylcyclopropenone sensitization with weekly scalp DPC. This sample was taken from a study of human T cells and chemical hapten exposure. Study-wide context: Throughout the approximately 26-week study, diphenylcyclopropenone was applied weekly to the patients' scalps. Study results and caveats: Sensitization with DPC brought no change to TCRs above 1 in 1000 in frequency.

Library construction involved attaching unique molecular identifiers to individual cDNA molecules, which allowed quantitative, reproducible TCR counting. TCRdb ran MiXCR on the RACE reads and lists one entry per CDR3 protein. The sample contains about 82,000 distinct CDR3 sequences, about 10% of which appear only once. The sample consisted of whole blood, taken in connection with sensitization to the hapten diphenylcyclopropenone (DPC). The chain has TRBV6-5 and TRBJ2-7; D remains ambiguous. The sequence derives from a woman aged 45-65 years with alopecia areata. Some clones in this sample may be carry-over from other donors' samples. The CDR3 loop reads CASSYSEVGLAYEQYF. CDR3 DNA sequence: TGTGCCAGCAGTTACTCGGAAGTGGGTTTGGCCTACGAGCAGTACTTC.